This TCR beta chain comes out of a study of blood T cell repertoires in COVID-19. This clone was seen repeatedly, ten times or more. With 6 bases clipped from V and 0 bases from J, the junction kept 7 bases outside the gene matches. The CDR3 length is 17 residues. Germline CDR1 ENHRY, CDR2 SYGVKD. In the original processing: Estimated nucleated cell counts came from reference gene primer amplification. Clones were sequenced by immunoSEQ multiplex PCR, and TCRdb holds only the in-frame ones, with some missing. The D gene and trimming were derived from the DNA, and the V and J assignments and clone size from that table. The profile covers some 260,000 clones, with 85% to 90% appearing a single time and less than 2% taken by the ten largest. Participants were aged about 18 to 100 years from around 25 US areas. Self-reported history from a screening survey and questionnaire set each donor's cohort. Recovery meant two consecutive negative NP/OP PCR tests, professional clearance, or resolved symptoms.

Input material: PBMCs or T cells enriched from blood (not recorded which). The rearrangement uses TRBV10-3 and TRBJ2-2, with 10 bases aligning to TRBD2. This clonotype was sampled from a man aged 35-49 years who had recovered from COVID-19. For the CDR3, the DNA is TGTGCCATCAGGCCGGGACTAGCGACCCCGAACACCGGGGAGCTGTTTTTT. Protein sequence: CAIRPGLATPNTGELFF.